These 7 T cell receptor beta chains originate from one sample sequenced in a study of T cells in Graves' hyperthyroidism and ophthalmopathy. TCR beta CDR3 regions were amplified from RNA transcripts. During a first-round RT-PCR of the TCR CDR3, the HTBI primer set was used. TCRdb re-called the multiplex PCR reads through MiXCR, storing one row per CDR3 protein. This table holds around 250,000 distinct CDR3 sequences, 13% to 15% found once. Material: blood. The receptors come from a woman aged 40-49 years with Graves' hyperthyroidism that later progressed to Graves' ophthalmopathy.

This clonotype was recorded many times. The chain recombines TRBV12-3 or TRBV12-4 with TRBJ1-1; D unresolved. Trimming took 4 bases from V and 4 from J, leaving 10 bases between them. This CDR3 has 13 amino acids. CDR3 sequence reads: CASSSSWATEAFF. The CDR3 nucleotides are TGTGCCAGCAGTTCGTCTTGGGCCACTGAAGCTTTCTTT.

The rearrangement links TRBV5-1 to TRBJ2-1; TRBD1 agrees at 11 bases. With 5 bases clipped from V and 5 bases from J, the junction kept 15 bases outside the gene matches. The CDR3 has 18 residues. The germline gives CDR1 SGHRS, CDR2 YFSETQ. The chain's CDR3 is CASSRDRGKGFGDNEQFF. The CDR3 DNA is TGCGCCAGCAGTCGGGACAGGGGGAAGGGTTTTGGGGACAATGAGCAGTTCTTC.

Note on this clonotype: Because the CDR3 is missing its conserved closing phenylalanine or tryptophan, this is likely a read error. CDR3 residues: CVSSFGTGGGSPLHV. CDR3 DNA sequence: TGTGTCAGCAGTTTTGGGACAGGGGGCGGCTCACCCCTCCACGTT. The gene calls are TRBV27 and TRBJ1-6, with 12 bases identical to TRBD1. Germline V CDR1 and CDR2: MNHEY, SMNVEV (reference sequence). The CDR3 runs to 15 residues.

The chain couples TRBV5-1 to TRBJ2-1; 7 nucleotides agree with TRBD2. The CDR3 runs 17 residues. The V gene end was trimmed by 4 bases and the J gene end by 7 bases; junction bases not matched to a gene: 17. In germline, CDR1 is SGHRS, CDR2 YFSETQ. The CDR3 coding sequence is TGCGCCAGCAGCCGGGTCGCGGTAGGCGGGAGCCCGAATGAGCAGTTCTTC. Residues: CASSRVAVGGSPNEQFF.

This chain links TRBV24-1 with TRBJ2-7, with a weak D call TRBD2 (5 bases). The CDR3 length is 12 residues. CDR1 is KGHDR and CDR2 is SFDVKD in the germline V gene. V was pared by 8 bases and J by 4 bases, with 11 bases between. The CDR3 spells CATKRTPYEQYF. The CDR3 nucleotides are TGTGCCACCAAAAGGACTCCGTACGAGCAGTACTTC.

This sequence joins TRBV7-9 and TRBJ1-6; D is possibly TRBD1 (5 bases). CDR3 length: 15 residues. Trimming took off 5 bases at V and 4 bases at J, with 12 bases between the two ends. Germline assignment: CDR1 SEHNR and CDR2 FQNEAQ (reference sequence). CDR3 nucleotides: TGTGCCAGCAGCCCTTCGGGGGATTATAATTCACCCCTCCACTTT. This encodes CASSPSGDYNSPLHF. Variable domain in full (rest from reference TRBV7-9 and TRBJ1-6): DTGVSQNPRHKITKRGQNVTFRCDPISEHNRLYWYRQTLGQGPEFLTYFQNEAQLEKSRLLSDRFSAERPKGSFSTLEIQRTEQGDSAMYLCASSPSGDYNSPLHFGNGTRLTVT.

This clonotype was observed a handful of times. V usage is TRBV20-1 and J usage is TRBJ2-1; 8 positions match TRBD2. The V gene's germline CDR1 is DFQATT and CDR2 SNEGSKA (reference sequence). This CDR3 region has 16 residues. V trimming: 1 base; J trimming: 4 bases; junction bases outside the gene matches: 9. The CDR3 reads CSARAGAGGYYNEQFF. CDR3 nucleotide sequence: TGCAGTGCTAGAGCCGGGGCGGGAGGCTATTACAATGAGCAGTTCTTC.